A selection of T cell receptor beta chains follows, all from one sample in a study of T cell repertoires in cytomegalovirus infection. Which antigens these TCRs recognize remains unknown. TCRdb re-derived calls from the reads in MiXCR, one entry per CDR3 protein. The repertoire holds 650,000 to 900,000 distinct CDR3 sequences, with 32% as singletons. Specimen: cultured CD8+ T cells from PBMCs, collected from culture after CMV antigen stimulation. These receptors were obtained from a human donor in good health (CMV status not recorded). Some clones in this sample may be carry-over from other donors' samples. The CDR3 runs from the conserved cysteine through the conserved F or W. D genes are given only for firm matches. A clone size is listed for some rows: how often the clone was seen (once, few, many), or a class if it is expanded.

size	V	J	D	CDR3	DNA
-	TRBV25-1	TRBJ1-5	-	CASSEARAPGEPQHF	TGTGCCAGCAGTGAAGCTCGGGCGCCAGGTGAGCCCCAGCATTTT
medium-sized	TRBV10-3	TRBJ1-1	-	CAISESYQPNTEAFF	TGTGCCATCAGTGAGTCTTACCAGCCGAACACTGAAGCTTTCTTT
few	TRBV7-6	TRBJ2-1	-	CASSPRGGPGAQSSYNEQFF	TGTGCTAGCAGCCCTAGGGGGGGGCCCGGGGCCCAATCTTCCTACAATGAGCAGTTCTTC
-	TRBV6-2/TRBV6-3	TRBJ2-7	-	CASSSSSYKQYF	TGTGCCAGCAGCTCCTCCTCCTACAAGCAGTACTTC
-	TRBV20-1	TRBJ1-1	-	CSARSGGDAEAFF	TGCAGTGCTAGATCGGGAGGGGACGCTGAAGCTTTCTTT
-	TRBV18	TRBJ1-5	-	CASSPDVGNQPQHF	TGTGCCAGCTCTCCGGATGTGGGCAATCAGCCCCAGCATTTT
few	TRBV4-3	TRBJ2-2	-	CASSHTTQGRTGELFF	TGCGCCAGCAGCCACACTACCCAGGGGCGCACCGGGGAGCTGTTTTTT
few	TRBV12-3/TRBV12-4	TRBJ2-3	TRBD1	CASSLGDRGLLTSTDTQYF	TGTGCCAGCAGTTTAGGGGACAGGGGCCTCCTTACTAGCACAGATACGCAGTATTTT
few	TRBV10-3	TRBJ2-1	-	CAISEPLGGDYNEQFF	TGTGCCATCAGTGAGCCGCTGGGGGGTGACTACAATGAGCAGTTCTTC
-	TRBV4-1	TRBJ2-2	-	CASSQEIDPLNTGELFF	TGCGCCAGCAGCCAAGAAATTGACCCTTTGAACACCGGGGAGCTGTTTTTT
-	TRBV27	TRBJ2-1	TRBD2	CASSLSTSGDEQFF	TGTGCCAGCAGTTTATCGACTAGCGGGGATGAGCAGTTCTTC
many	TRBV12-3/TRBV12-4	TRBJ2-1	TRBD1	CASSHPGQGVSNSYNEQFF	TGTGCCAGCAGTCATCCGGGACAGGGTGTGTCCAACTCCTACAATGAGCAGTTCTTC
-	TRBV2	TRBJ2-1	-	CTSPRRDNPYNEQFF	TGTACCAGCCCTAGAAGGGACAACCCCTACAATGAGCAGTTCTTC
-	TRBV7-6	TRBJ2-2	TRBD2	CASSSPNSGANTGELFF	TGTGCCAGCAGCTCACCCAATAGCGGGGCGAACACCGGGGAGCTGTTTTTT
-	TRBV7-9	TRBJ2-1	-	CASSDRNNEQFF	TGTGCCAGCAGCGACAGAAACAATGAGCAGTTCTTC
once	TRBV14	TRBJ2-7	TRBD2	CASSPAGGWITEQYF	TGTGCCAGCAGCCCGGCCGGGGGGTGGATCACCGAGCAGTACTTC
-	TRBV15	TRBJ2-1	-	CATSRKGPSYNEQFF	TGTGCCACCAGCAGAAAGGGGCCCTCCTACAATGAGCAGTTCTTC
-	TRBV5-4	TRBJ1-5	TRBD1	CASSLWEGQGASQPQHF	TGTGCCAGCAGCTTGTGGGAGGGACAGGGGGCTTCTCAGCCCCAGCATTTT
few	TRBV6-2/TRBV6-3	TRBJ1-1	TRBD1	CASSHPGQGDTEAFF	TGTGCCAGCAGCCACCCGGGACAGGGGGACACTGAAGCTTTCTTT
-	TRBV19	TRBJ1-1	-	CASIDEGRAFF	TGTGCCAGTATTGACGAGGGGAGAGCTTTCTTT
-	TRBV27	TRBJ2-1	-	CASSLRGLDNEQFF	TGTGCCAGCAGTTTAAGGGGACTTGACAATGAGCAGTTCTTC
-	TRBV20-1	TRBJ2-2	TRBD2	CSALAFLAGGRDTGELFF	TGCAGTGCGCTAGCGTTCCTAGCGGGGGGGAGGGACACCGGGGAGCTGTTTTTT
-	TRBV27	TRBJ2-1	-	CASSFGTELNEQFF	TGTGCCAGCAGTTTCGGGACTGAACTCAATGAGCAGTTCTTC
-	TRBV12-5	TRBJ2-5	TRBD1	CASGHWTGVGETQYF	TGTGCTAGTGGTCACTGGACAGGGGTTGGAGAGACCCAGTACTTC
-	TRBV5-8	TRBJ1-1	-	CASSRAGSLGWTEAFF	TGTGCCAGCAGCCGGGCGGGGTCCCTAGGGTGGACTGAAGCTTTCTTT
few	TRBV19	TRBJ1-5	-	CASRRYSEGNQPQHF	TGTGCCAGTAGGAGGTACTCTGAGGGCAATCAGCCCCAGCATTTT
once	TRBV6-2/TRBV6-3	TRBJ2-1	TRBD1	CTSSYRDRVFNEQFF	TGTACCAGCAGTTATAGGGACAGGGTTTTCAATGAGCAGTTCTTC
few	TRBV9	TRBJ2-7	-	CASSVRAKGLGEQYF	TGTGCCAGCAGCGTAAGGGCAAAGGGCCTGGGCGAGCAGTACTTC
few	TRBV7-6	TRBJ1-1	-	CASSLGALGKAFF	TGTGCCAGCAGCTTAGGGGCATTAGGTAAAGCTTTCTTT
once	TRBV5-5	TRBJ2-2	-	CASIDTLGPGELFF	TGTGCCAGCATCGACACCTTAGGTCCCGGGGAGCTGTTTTTT
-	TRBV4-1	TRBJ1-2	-	CASSQDRSGTYGYTF	TGCGCCAGCAGCCAAGATCGTTCGGGGACCTATGGCTACACCTTC
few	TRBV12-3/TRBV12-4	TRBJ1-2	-	CASSSSREAHGYTF	TGTGCCAGCAGCTCATCTAGGGAGGCCCATGGCTACACCTTC
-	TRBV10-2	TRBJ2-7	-	CASSDGQNYEQYF	TGCGCCAGCAGTGACGGCCAGAACTACGAGCAGTACTTC
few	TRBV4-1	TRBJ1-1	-	CASSQVLGDTEAFF	TGCGCCAGCAGCCAAGTTTTGGGAGACACTGAAGCTTTCTTT
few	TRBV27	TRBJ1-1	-	CASSLPGRENTEAFF	TGTGCCAGCAGTTTACCCGGACGGGAGAACACTGAAGCTTTCTTT
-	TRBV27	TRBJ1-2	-	CASSLGPRTLSGDGYTF	TGTGCCAGCAGTTTGGGACCTCGGACACTATCTGGTGATGGCTACACCTTC
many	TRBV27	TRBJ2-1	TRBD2	CASSFGLAAYNEQFF	TGTGCCAGCAGTTTCGGACTAGCTGCCTACAATGAGCAGTTCTTC
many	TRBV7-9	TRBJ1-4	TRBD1	CASSSRGRGNLNEKLFF	TGTGCCAGCAGCTCACGTGGCAGGGGGAATTTAAATGAAAAACTGTTTTTT
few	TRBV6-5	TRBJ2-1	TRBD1	CASSYPGQGYNEQFF	TGTGCCAGCAGTTACCCGGGACAGGGCTACAATGAGCAGTTCTTC
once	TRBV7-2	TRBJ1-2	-	CASSLANSLNYGYTF	TGTGCCAGCAGCTTAGCGAACAGTTTGAACTATGGCTACACCTTC
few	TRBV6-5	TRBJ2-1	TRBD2	CASSYSAGEGDNEQFF	TGTGCCAGCAGTTACTCCGCGGGAGAAGGGGACAATGAGCAGTTCTTC
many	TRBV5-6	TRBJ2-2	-	CASSLGPGGNTGELFF	TGTGCCAGCAGCTTGGGCCCAGGAGGGAACACCGGGGAGCTGTTTTTT
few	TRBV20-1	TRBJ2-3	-	CSAREAGVPDTQYF	TGCAGTGCTAGAGAGGCAGGGGTTCCAGATACGCAGTATTTT
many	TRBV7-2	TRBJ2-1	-	CASSSTGTTRGNEQFF	TGTGCCAGCAGCTCCACCGGGACAACGAGAGGGAATGAGCAGTTCTTC
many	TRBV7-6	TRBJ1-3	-	CASSQDSSSGNTIYF	TGTGCCAGCAGCCAGGACAGTAGCTCTGGAAACACCATATATTTT
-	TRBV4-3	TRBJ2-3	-	CASSQKIAVSTDTQYF	TGCGCCAGCAGCCAAAAGATCGCAGTGAGCACAGATACGCAGTATTTT